These T cell receptor beta chains were read from a single sample in a study of blood T cells in healthy people across ages. Each CDR3 protein gets one entry after TCRdb re-called the 5' RACE reads with MiXCR. Here the sample spans about 1 million distinct CDR3 sequences, around 43% being singletons. Sequencing was done on a sample of blood. These receptor sequences come from a woman in her fifties or sixties in good health. Each CDR3 is given with its conserved first and last residue. A D gene is named only where the DNA matches it firmly. Some rows have no size entry. The others give once, few or many, or a class for an expanded clone.

cdr3_aa: CASSPGTGGKGANVLTF
cdr3_nt: TGTGCCAGCTCACCCGGGACAGGGGGGAAAGGGGCCAACGTCCTGACTTTC
v_call: TRBV6-2/TRBV6-3
j_call: TRBJ2-6
d_call: TRBD1
clone_size: -

cdr3_aa: CASSPNGGRTSYNEQYF
cdr3_nt: TGTGCCAGCAGCCCTAATGGCGGGAGGACCTCCTACAATGAGCAGTACTTC
v_call: TRBV9
j_call: TRBJ2-7
d_call: TRBD2
clone_size: few

cdr3_aa: CASKGDNEQFF
cdr3_nt: TGTGCCAGCAAAGGGGACAATGAGCAGTTCTTC
v_call: TRBV21-1
j_call: TRBJ2-1
d_call: -
clone_size: -

cdr3_aa: CASSRTGHEQFF
cdr3_nt: TGTGCCAGCAGCCGGACAGGGCATGAGCAGTTCTTC
v_call: TRBV14
j_call: TRBJ2-1
d_call: TRBD1
clone_size: -

cdr3_aa: CASRKDNRIIQPQHF
cdr3_nt: TGCGCCAGCAGAAAAGACAATCGCATCATTCAGCCCCAGCATTTT
v_call: TRBV10-2
j_call: TRBJ1-5
d_call: -
clone_size: few

cdr3_aa: CASSLGRAREFHNEQFF
cdr3_nt: TGTGCCAGCAGTTTAGGCAGGGCGCGCGAGTTTCACAATGAGCAGTTCTTC
v_call: TRBV12-3/TRBV12-4
j_call: TRBJ2-1
d_call: -
clone_size: once

cdr3_aa: CASSDLVAAGTEAFF
cdr3_nt: TGCGCCAGCAGCGACCTTGTGGCAGCAGGCACTGAAGCTTTCTTT
v_call: TRBV5-1
j_call: TRBJ1-1
d_call: -
clone_size: -

cdr3_aa: CATSSRDYYNEQFF
cdr3_nt: TGTGCCACCTCCTCTCGGGACTACTACAATGAGCAGTTCTTC
v_call: TRBV24-1
j_call: TRBJ2-1
d_call: TRBD2
clone_size: few

cdr3_aa: CAISEWDGGSGANVLTF
cdr3_nt: TGTGCCATCAGTGAGTGGGACGGTGGATCTGGGGCCAACGTCCTGACTTTC
v_call: TRBV10-3
j_call: TRBJ2-6
d_call: -
clone_size: many

cdr3_aa: CASSPAPGTAMGTQYF
cdr3_nt: TGTGCCAGCAGCCCTGCTCCCGGGACTGCCATGGGGACCCAGTACTTC
v_call: TRBV7-2
j_call: TRBJ2-5
d_call: -
clone_size: -

cdr3_aa: CASSYGLGQEAQYF
cdr3_nt: TGTGCCAGCAGTTACGGGTTGGGTCAAGAGGCCCAGTACTTC
v_call: TRBV6-5
j_call: TRBJ2-5
d_call: -
clone_size: -

cdr3_aa: CASSLASGRGTDTQYF
cdr3_nt: TGTGCCAGCAGTTTGGCTAGCGGGCGGGGAACAGATACGCAGTATTTT
v_call: TRBV28
j_call: TRBJ2-3
d_call: TRBD2
clone_size: -

cdr3_aa: CASSLSPATNEKLFF
cdr3_nt: TGTGCCAGCAGCCTCTCGCCTGCAACTAATGAAAAACTGTTTTTT
v_call: TRBV27
j_call: TRBJ1-4
d_call: -
clone_size: -

cdr3_aa: CASSKFTTSGGTTGELFF
cdr3_nt: TGTGCCAGCAGCAAATTTACAACTAGCGGAGGGACCACCGGGGAGCTGTTTTTT
v_call: TRBV4-2
j_call: TRBJ2-2
d_call: TRBD2
clone_size: -

cdr3_aa: CASSFRGLANVPDTQYF
cdr3_nt: TGTGCCAGCAGTTTTCGGGGACTAGCGAATGTGCCAGATACGCAGTATTTT
v_call: TRBV27
j_call: TRBJ2-3
d_call: TRBD2
clone_size: -

cdr3_aa: CASSLGQGGGSYEQYF
cdr3_nt: TGTGCCAGCAGCTTAGGTCAGGGCGGGGGCTCCTACGAGCAGTACTTC
v_call: TRBV13
j_call: TRBJ2-7
d_call: TRBD2
clone_size: few

cdr3_aa: CASSLGRLNTDTQYF
cdr3_nt: TGTGCCAGCAGCTTAGGCAGGCTTAACACAGATACGCAGTATTTT
v_call: TRBV7-9
j_call: TRBJ2-3
d_call: -
clone_size: -

cdr3_aa: CASIPRGAGSYNEQFF
cdr3_nt: TGTGCCAGCATTCCCCGAGGAGCGGGATCCTACAATGAGCAGTTCTTC
v_call: TRBV12-3/TRBV12-4
j_call: TRBJ2-1
d_call: TRBD2
clone_size: -

cdr3_aa: CASSLGPGIGDTQYF
cdr3_nt: TGTGCCAGCAGCTTGGGACCGGGGATCGGAGATACGCAGTATTTT
v_call: TRBV5-8
j_call: TRBJ2-3
d_call: -
clone_size: -

cdr3_aa: CAWSRNTEAFF
cdr3_nt: TGTGCCTGGAGTAGGAACACTGAAGCTTTCTTT
v_call: TRBV30
j_call: TRBJ1-1
d_call: -
clone_size: once

cdr3_aa: CASSLGDREYNEQYF
cdr3_nt: TGTGCCAGCAGCTTGGGGGACAGGGAATACAATGAGCAGTACTTC
v_call: TRBV5-6
j_call: TRBJ2-5
d_call: TRBD1
clone_size: -

cdr3_aa: CASSLYLAGGDEQFF
cdr3_nt: TGTGCCAGCAGTTTATACCTAGCGGGAGGGGATGAGCAGTTCTTC
v_call: TRBV27
j_call: TRBJ2-1
d_call: TRBD2
clone_size: few

cdr3_aa: CSATSDRSSYNEQFF
cdr3_nt: TGCAGTGCTACCTCGGACAGGAGCTCCTACAATGAGCAGTTCTTC
v_call: TRBV20-1
j_call: TRBJ2-1
d_call: TRBD1
clone_size: -

cdr3_aa: CASRDFEQYF
cdr3_nt: TGTGCCAGCAGAGATTTTGAGCAGTACTTC
v_call: TRBV6-1
j_call: TRBJ2-5
d_call: -
clone_size: -

cdr3_aa: CASSLRLASNEQFF
cdr3_nt: TGTGCCAGCAGCTTACGACTAGCGTCCAATGAGCAGTTCTTC
v_call: TRBV7-6
j_call: TRBJ2-1
d_call: TRBD2
clone_size: -

cdr3_aa: CSARGGVSYKSPLHF
cdr3_nt: TGCAGTGCTAGAGGGGGGGTCTCCTATAAGTCACCCCTCCACTTT
v_call: TRBV20-1
j_call: TRBJ1-6
d_call: -
clone_size: -

cdr3_aa: CASSGIQLANYGYTF
cdr3_nt: TGTGCCAGCAGTGGCATCCAGTTAGCTAACTATGGCTACACCTTC
v_call: TRBV2
j_call: TRBJ1-2
d_call: -
clone_size: -

cdr3_aa: CASSSRMSYSEAFF
cdr3_nt: TGTGCCAGCAGCTCCAGGATGAGTTATAGTGAAGCTTTCTTT
v_call: TRBV12-3/TRBV12-4
j_call: TRBJ1-1
d_call: -
clone_size: few

cdr3_aa: CASSRGELTKETQYF
cdr3_nt: TGCGCCAGCAGCCGAGGAGAGTTGACAAAAGAGACCCAGTACTTC
v_call: TRBV4-1
j_call: TRBJ2-5
d_call: -
clone_size: -

cdr3_aa: CASIPQRELYEQYF
cdr3_nt: TGTGCCAGCATTCCCCAGCGGGAGTTGTACGAGCAGTACTTC
v_call: TRBV2
j_call: TRBJ2-7
d_call: TRBD2
clone_size: -

cdr3_aa: CASSEGGAGGRVTDTQYF
cdr3_nt: TGTGCCAGCAGCGAGGGGGGAGCGGGAGGGCGTGTCACAGATACGCAGTATTTT
v_call: TRBV4-2
j_call: TRBJ2-3
d_call: TRBD2
clone_size: -

cdr3_aa: CASSGTEQFF
cdr3_nt: TGTGCCAGCTCCGGGACTGAACAGTTCTTC
v_call: TRBV18
j_call: TRBJ2-1
d_call: -
clone_size: -

cdr3_aa: CASRVAGVQSRQYF
cdr3_nt: TGTGCCAGCAGGGTAGCGGGAGTACAGTCCCGGCAGTACTTC
v_call: TRBV7-2
j_call: TRBJ2-7
d_call: TRBD2
clone_size: few

cdr3_aa: CAISGVTSGTNEQYF
cdr3_nt: TGTGCCATCAGTGGAGTTACTAGCGGGACGAATGAGCAGTACTTC
v_call: TRBV10-3
j_call: TRBJ2-7
d_call: TRBD2
clone_size: -

cdr3_aa: CAISEGGTNEKLFF
cdr3_nt: TGTGCCATCAGTGAGGGGGGGACTAATGAAAAACTGTTTTTT
v_call: TRBV10-3
j_call: TRBJ1-4
d_call: -
clone_size: -

cdr3_aa: CASSLQGTGQYF
cdr3_nt: TGTGCCAGCAGCCTTCAGGGGACGGGGCAGTACTTC
v_call: TRBV7-9
j_call: TRBJ2-7
d_call: -
clone_size: -

cdr3_aa: CASSLQSGGGEQFF
cdr3_nt: TGTGCCAGCAGCTTACAATCAGGGGGCGGTGAGCAGTTCTTC
v_call: TRBV7-3
j_call: TRBJ2-1
d_call: TRBD1
clone_size: few

cdr3_aa: CASTVLAGDYNEQFF
cdr3_nt: TGTGCCAGCACCGTACTAGCGGGAGACTACAATGAGCAGTTCTTC
v_call: TRBV4-2
j_call: TRBJ2-1
d_call: TRBD2
clone_size: -

cdr3_aa: CASSPGSVNNEQFF
cdr3_nt: TGTGCCAGCTCACCAGGGTCAGTAAACAATGAGCAGTTCTTC
v_call: TRBV18
j_call: TRBJ2-1
d_call: -
clone_size: -

cdr3_aa: CASREGQTLAYEQYF
cdr3_nt: TGTGCCAGCAGGGAAGGACAGACCCTCGCCTACGAGCAGTACTTC
v_call: TRBV6-1
j_call: TRBJ2-7
d_call: -
clone_size: few

cdr3_aa: CASSTASGRLTYEQYF
cdr3_nt: TGCGCCAGCAGCACCGCTAGCGGGAGGCTAACCTACGAGCAGTACTTC
v_call: TRBV5-1
j_call: TRBJ2-7
d_call: TRBD2
clone_size: -